Reported below is one TCR beta chain. Its antigen is unidentified. This sample was taken from a study of cytomegalovirus exposure and HLA in healthy donors. The study's findings and limits: CMV antigen specificity was confirmed in vitro for a few CMV-associated chains. That first-cohort TCR clusters tended to co-occur in the approximately 120 validation repertoires was found in a later analysis. Most sequenced TCRs were rare (though some public TCRs occurred in many donors). Reports described diagnosis of cytomegalovirus status by the classifier as highly specific and sensitive.

TCRdb keeps only in-frame clones here, not all; method: immunoSEQ multiplex PCR. This sample has approximately 300,000 clones, with roughly 85% found just once. Germline lookup yields CDR1 SEHNR and CDR2 FQNEAQ (reference sequence). V shed 5 bases and J 2 bases; nucleotides not matched to a gene: 6. CDR3 length: 15 amino acids. The V gene is TRBV7-9, the J gene TRBJ1-2, with 9 bases that match TRBD1. The receptor was derived from a woman aged 18-29 years in good health and CMV-seronegative. Sequenced: PBMCs. Here the CDR3 reads CASSTGTGSNYGYTF. CDR3 coding DNA: TGTGCCAGCAGCACCGGGACAGGGAGCAACTATGGCTACACCTTC.